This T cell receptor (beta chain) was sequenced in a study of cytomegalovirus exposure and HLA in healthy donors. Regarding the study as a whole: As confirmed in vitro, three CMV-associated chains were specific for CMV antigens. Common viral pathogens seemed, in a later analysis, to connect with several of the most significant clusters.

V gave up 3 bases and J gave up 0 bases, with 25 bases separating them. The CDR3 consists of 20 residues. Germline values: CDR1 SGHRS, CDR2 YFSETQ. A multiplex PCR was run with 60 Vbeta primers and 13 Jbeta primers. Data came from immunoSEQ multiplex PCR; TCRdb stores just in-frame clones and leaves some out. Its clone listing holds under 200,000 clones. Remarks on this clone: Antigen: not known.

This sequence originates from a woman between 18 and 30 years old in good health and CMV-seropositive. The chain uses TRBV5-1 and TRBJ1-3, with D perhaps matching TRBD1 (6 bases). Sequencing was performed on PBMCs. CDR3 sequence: CASSCLKETGKGISGNTIYF. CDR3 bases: TGCGCCAGCAGCTGCCTGAAAGAGACAGGCAAGGGAATCTCTGGAAACACCATATATTTT.